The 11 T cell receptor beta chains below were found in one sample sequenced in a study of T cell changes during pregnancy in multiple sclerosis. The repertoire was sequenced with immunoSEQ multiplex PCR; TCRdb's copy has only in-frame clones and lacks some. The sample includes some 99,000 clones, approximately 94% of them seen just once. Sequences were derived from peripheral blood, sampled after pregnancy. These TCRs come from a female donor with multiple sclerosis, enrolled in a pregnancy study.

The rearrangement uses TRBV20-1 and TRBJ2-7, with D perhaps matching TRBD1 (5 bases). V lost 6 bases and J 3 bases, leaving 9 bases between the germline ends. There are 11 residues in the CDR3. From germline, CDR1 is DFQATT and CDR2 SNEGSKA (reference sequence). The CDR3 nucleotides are TGCAGTGCCTCAGACAGCTACGAGCAGTACTTC. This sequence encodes CSASDSYEQYF.

CDR3 bases: TGTGCCATCAGTGAGAGGATGGGACTCTACAATGAGCAGTTCTTC. Protein: CAISERMGLYNEQFF. This chain joins TRBV10-3 and TRBJ2-1, with TRBD2 as a possible D gene (6 bases). This CDR3 is 15 amino acids long. Germline CDR1 is ENHRY and CDR2 is SYGVKD. V was cut by 2 bases and J by 3 bases, with 11 bases left in between.

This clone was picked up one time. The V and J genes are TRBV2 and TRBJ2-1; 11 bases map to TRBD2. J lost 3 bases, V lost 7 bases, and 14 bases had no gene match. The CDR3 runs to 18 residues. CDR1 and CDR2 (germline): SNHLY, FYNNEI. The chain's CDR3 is CASTGGTSGVLGYNEQFF. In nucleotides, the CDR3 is TGTGCCAGCACCGGAGGGACTAGCGGAGTACTCGGCTACAATGAGCAGTTCTTC.

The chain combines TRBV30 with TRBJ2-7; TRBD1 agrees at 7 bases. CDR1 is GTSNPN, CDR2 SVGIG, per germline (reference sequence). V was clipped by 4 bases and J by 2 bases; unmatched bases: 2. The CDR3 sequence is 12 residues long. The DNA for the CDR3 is TGTGCCTGGAAAGGGACAGCCTACGAGCAGTACTTC. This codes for CAWKGTAYEQYF.

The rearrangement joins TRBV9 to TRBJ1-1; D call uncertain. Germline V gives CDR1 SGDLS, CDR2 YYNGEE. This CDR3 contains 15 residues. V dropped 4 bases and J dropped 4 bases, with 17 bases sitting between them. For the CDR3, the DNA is TGTGCCAGCAGCCCTAGTGGAGGAGCGTTCACTGAAGCTTTCTTT. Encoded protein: CASSPSGGAFTEAFF. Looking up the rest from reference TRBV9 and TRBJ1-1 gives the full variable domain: DSGVTQTPKHLITATGQRVTLRCSPRSGDLSVYWYQQSLDQGLQFLIQYYNGEERAKGNILERFSAQQFPDLHSELNLSSLELGDSALYFCASSPSGGAFTEAFFGQGTRLTVV.

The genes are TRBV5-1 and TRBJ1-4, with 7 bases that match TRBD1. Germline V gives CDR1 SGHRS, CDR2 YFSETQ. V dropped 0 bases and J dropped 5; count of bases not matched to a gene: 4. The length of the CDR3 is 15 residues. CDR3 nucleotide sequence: TGCGCCAGCAGCTTGGAGGGACAGTCCAATGAAAAACTGTTTTTT. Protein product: CASSLEGQSNEKLFF. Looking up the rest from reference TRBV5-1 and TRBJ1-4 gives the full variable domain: KAGVTQTPRYLIKTRGQQVTLSCSPISGHRSVSWYQQTPGQGLQFLFEYFSETQRNKGNFPGRFSGRQFSNSRSEMNVSTLELGDSALYLCASSLEGQSNEKLFFGSGTQLSVL.

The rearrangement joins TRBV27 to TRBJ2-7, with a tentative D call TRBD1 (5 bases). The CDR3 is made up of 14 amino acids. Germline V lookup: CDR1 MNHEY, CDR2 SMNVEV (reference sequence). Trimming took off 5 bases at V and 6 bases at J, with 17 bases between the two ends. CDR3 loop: CASSPYDSYSEQYF. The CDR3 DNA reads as TGTGCCAGCAGTCCCTATGACAGTTACTCCGAGCAGTACTTC.

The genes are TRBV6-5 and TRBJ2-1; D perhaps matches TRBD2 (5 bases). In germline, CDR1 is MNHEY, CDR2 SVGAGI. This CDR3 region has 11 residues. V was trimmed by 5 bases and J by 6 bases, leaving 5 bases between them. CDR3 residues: CASSLANEQFF. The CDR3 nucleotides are TGTGCCAGCAGTCTAGCCAATGAGCAGTTCTTC.

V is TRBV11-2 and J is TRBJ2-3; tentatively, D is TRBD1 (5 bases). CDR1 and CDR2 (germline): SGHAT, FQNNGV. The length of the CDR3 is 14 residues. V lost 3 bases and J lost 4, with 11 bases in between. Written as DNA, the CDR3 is TGTGCCAGCAGCTTTATAGGGGAAGCAGATACGCAGTATTTT. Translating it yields CASSFIGEADTQYF.

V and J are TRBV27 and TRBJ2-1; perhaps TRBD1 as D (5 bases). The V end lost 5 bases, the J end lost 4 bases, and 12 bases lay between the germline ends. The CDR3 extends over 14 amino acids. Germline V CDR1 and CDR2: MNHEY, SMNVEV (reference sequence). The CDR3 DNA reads TGTGCCAGCAGTCCCCTGGACAAGTACAATGAGCAGTTCTTC. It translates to CASSPLDKYNEQFF.

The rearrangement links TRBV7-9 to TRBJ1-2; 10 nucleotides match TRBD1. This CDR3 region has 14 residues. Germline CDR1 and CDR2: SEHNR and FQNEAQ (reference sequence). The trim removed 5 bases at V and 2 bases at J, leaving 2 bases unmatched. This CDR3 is CASSTGQGNYGYTF. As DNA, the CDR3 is TGTGCCAGCAGCACGGGACAGGGGAACTATGGCTACACCTTC.